Below, 2 T cell receptor beta chains from the same sample are listed, as sequenced in a study of esophageal squamous cell carcinoma under preoperative chemotherapy. The time point here: after preoperative PTX-NDP chemotherapy. Using its own MiXCR run on the PCR reads, TCRdb lists one record per CDR3 protein. The data contain around 34,000 distinct CDR3 sequences, around 49% of them singletons. The sample was taken from a patient given preoperative chemotherapy. The receptors here all came from a human donor with esophageal squamous cell carcinoma. The donor label of this sample is uncertain.

To note about this clonotype: Germline and junction disagree at one end, which may indicate a read error. The chain combines TRBV7-6 with TRBJ2-1; D is uncertain. The germline V gene encodes CDR1 SGHVS and CDR2 FNYEAQ. The CDR3 extends over 14 amino acids. The CDR3 reads CASSLESGYDTQYF. CDR3 sequence (DNA): TGTGCCAGCAGCTTAGAGTCCGGGTACGATACGCAGTATTTC.

By proportion, this clonotype is medium-sized. A much bigger clone sits one base away, suggesting this may be a read error. J is TRBJ2-5 and V is TRBV7-2; 7 bases are shared with TRBD2. There are 12 residues in the CDR3. The ends lost 8 bases at V and 11 bases at J; junction bases unmatched: 11. Per germline, CDR1 SGHTA and CDR2 FQGNSA. CDR3 sequence reads: CASGLVYNEQYF. DNA of the CDR3: TGTGCCAGCGGACTAGTCTACAATGAGCAGTACTTC.